Listed below are T cell receptor beta chains from one sample, sequenced in a study of cytomegalovirus exposure and HLA in healthy donors. The data were produced by immunoSEQ multiplex PCR, yet TCRdb's version contains in-frame clones alone and is incomplete. This repertoire shows roughly 180,000 clones, roughly 85% found once; its top ten account for approximately 1.5%. Input material: PBMCs. The receptors stem from a male donor in good health and CMV-seronegative. The CDR3 runs from the conserved cysteine through the conserved F or W. A D gene is named only where the DNA matches it firmly. Expanded clones get a size class; other rows say once, few or many, or leave the size out.

j_gene | d_gene | abundance | v_gene | CDR3nt | CDR3aa
TRBJ2-7 | . | . | TRBV6-5 | TGTGCCAGCAGTTACTCGGGGGGGCCCTACGAGCAGTACTTC | CASSYSGGPYEQYF
TRBJ2-3 | . | . | TRBV19 | TGTGCCAGTAGTGTTCACGCGGGCACGCAGTATTTT | CASSVHAGTQYF
TRBJ1-1 | . | . | TRBV2 | TGTGCCAGCAGTGTGTCACGCAGCGTGGCTGAAGCTTTCTTT | CASSVSRSVAEAFF
TRBJ2-2 | . | . | TRBV18 | TGTGCCAGCTCACCACTCCTAGCGACCGGGGAGCTGTTTTTT | CASSPLLATGELFF
TRBJ2-5 | . | . | TRBV7-6 | TGTGCCAGCAGCGGCCGCCTGGGGGGTTGGGAGACCCAGTACTTC | CASSGRLGGWETQYF
TRBJ1-2 | TRBD1 | . | TRBV19 | TGTGCCAGTAGATCACCGGGACAGGGTATTTATGGCTACACCTTC | CASRSPGQGIYGYTF
TRBJ1-2 | . | . | TRBV6-1 | TGTGCCAGCATTTGGGGCCGAAGCTCCAATGGCTACACCTTC | CASIWGRSSNGYTF
TRBJ2-7 | TRBD2 | . | TRBV5-4 | TGTGCCAGCAGCGCCTCCACTAGCGGGAGCCTCTACGAGCAGTACTTC | CASSASTSGSLYEQYF
TRBJ2-1 | . | few | TRBV4-2 | TGTGCCAGCAGCCAAGATATACTAGCAGCATACAATGAGCAGTTCTTC | CASSQDILAAYNEQFF
TRBJ2-7 | . | . | TRBV7-2 | TGTGCCAGCAGCTTACTCGCGGCCTCCTACGAGCAGTACTTC | CASSLLAASYEQYF
TRBJ2-3 | TRBD2 | . | TRBV10-3 | TGTGCCATCAGTGGACTAGCGCCGAGCACAGATACGCAGTATTTT | CAISGLAPSTDTQYF
TRBJ1-4 | . | . | TRBV5-4 | TGTGCCAGCAGCTCGAGCGACAGTAATGAAAAACTGTTTTTT | CASSSSDSNEKLFF
TRBJ2-1 | . | . | TRBV19 | TGTGCCACACGGGTGACGGATGAGCAGTTCTTC | CATRVTDEQFF
TRBJ2-5 | . | few | TRBV19 | TGTGCCAGTAGTACCGGACAGAGAGAGACCCAGTACTTC | CASSTGQRETQYF
TRBJ2-5 | TRBD2 | . | TRBV9 | TGTGCCAGCAGCGTACACCCCACTAGCGGGAACCGGGTGTCGCAAGAGACCCAGTACTTC | CASSVHPTSGNRVSQETQYF
TRBJ1-2 | TRBD1 | . | TRBV25-1 | TGTGCCAGCAGTGACTCCCGGACAGGGGGTGGGATGGGCTATGGCTACACCTTC | CASSDSRTGGGMGYGYTF
TRBJ1-3 | TRBD1 | . | TRBV7-9 | TGTTCCAGCAGCTCCGCTTCTCGGGACAGGGGCACTGGAAACACCATATATTTT | CSSSSASRDRGTGNTIYF
TRBJ1-1 | TRBD1 | . | TRBV5-1 | TGCGCCAGCAACTCAGAGGGGGCGAGGACTGAAGCTTTCTTT | CASNSEGARTEAFF
TRBJ2-5 | . | . | TRBV7-8 | TGTGCCAGCAGCTTATTCGCGGAGACCCAGTACTTC | CASSLFAETQYF
TRBJ1-2 | TRBD1 | . | TRBV5-4 | TGTGCCAGCAGCTCTAGACAGGGTCGGTATGGCTACACCTTC | CASSSRQGRYGYTF
TRBJ2-7 | . | . | TRBV7-8 | TGTGCCAGCAGCTTAGGGCTAGCGAACTCCTACGAGCAGTACTTC | CASSLGLANSYEQYF
TRBJ1-5 | . | . | TRBV5-1 | TGCGCCAGCAGCCCAACGGGTAGCAATCAGCCCCAGCATTTT | CASSPTGSNQPQHF
TRBJ2-2 | TRBD1 | . | TRBV5-1 | TGCGCCAGCAGGCGGGCAGGGGGTCAAGGAGGCGGGGAGCTGTTTTTT | CASRRAGGQGGGELFF
TRBJ2-2 | TRBD2 | . | TRBV4-2 | TGTGCCAGCAAAAACTCAATAACTACTAGCGGGAGTTCCGGGGAGCTGTTTTTT | CASKNSITTSGSSGELFF
TRBJ2-7 | TRBD2 | . | TRBV27 | TGTGCCAGCATCGGGAGCGGGGGAACCTACGAGCAGTACTTC | CASIGSGGTYEQYF
TRBJ2-1 | . | . | TRBV19 | TGTGCCAGTAGTATCGCTCACGGAGGAGGTGAGCAGTTCTTC | CASSIAHGGGEQFF
TRBJ1-3 | . | . | TRBV9 | TGTGCCAGCAGCGTAGGAGGCGGTAGCTCTGGAAACACCATATATTTT | CASSVGGGSSGNTIYF
TRBJ2-7 | TRBD2 | . | TRBV6-4 | TGTGCCAGCAGTGACCGAAGCGGGAGGGAGCAGTACTTC | CASSDRSGREQYF
TRBJ2-1 | TRBD2 | once | TRBV25-1 | TGTGCCAGCAGTTTTACAACTGGACTAGCCCACAATGAGCAGTTCTTC | CASSFTTGLAHNEQFF
TRBJ2-7 | . | . | TRBV4-1 | TGCGCCAGCAGCCATCCCATTTTGGACAACGAGCAGTACTTC | CASSHPILDNEQYF
TRBJ2-7 | . | once | TRBV6-6 | TGTGCCAGCAGCCATACAGACAGTTCATCCTACGAGCAGTACTTC | CASSHTDSSSYEQYF
TRBJ2-7 | . | . | TRBV7-9 | TGTTCCAGCAGCTATAGCGCCAGCTCCTACGAGCAGTACTTC | CSSSYSASSYEQYF
TRBJ1-5 | . | . | TRBV6-1 | TGTGCCAGCAGTTCTTTCCAGCCCCAGCATTTT | CASSSFQPQHF
TRBJ1-2 | . | few | TRBV19 | TGTGCCAGTAGTATAGGGGTGAGCGATGGCTACACCTTC | CASSIGVSDGYTF
TRBJ2-2 | . | . | TRBV4-1 | TGCGCCAGCAGCCAAGAGGACACAATGAACATCGGGGAGCTGTTTTTT | CASSQEDTMNIGELFF
TRBJ2-1 | TRBD2 | once | TRBV4-3 | TGCGCCAGCAGCCAAGATGCGGGAGGAGCTAATGAGCAGTTCTTC | CASSQDAGGANEQFF
TRBJ2-7 | TRBD2 | . | TRBV10-1 | TGCGCCAGCAGTGAGGGGGGGGTCTACGAGCAGTACTTC | CASSEGGVYEQYF
TRBJ2-1 | . | . | TRBV4-1 | TGCGCCAGCAGCCAACTGGACTACATTTCAAATGAGCAGTTCTTC | CASSQLDYISNEQFF
TRBJ1-1 | . | few | TRBV29-1 | TGCAGCGTTGGTCTGGACACCAGTGTAGCTTTCTTT | CSVGLDTSVAFF
TRBJ1-5 | . | . | TRBV18 | TGTGCCAGCTCACCACCGGGGAGTGGCAATCAGCCCCAGCATTTT | CASSPPGSGNQPQHF
TRBJ2-2 | . | . | TRBV29-1 | TGCAGCGCCGTGCGGACCGGGGAGCTGTTTTTT | CSAVRTGELFF
TRBJ2-7 | . | . | TRBV11-2 | TGTGCCAGCAGCTTAGATCACGGGGTCGAGCAGTACTTC | CASSLDHGVEQYF
TRBJ2-6 | . | . | TRBV7-9 | TGTTCCAGCAGCTTAGGAGTCTCAAGCTCTGGGGCCAACGTCCTGACTTTC | CSSSLGVSSSGANVLTF